This T cell receptor beta chain was retrieved from a study of cytomegalovirus exposure and HLA in healthy donors. Study results and limitations: A few chains linked to CMV were shown in vitro to be specific for CMV antigens.

Germline loops: CDR1 MNHEY, CDR2 SMNVEV (reference sequence). V was trimmed by 8 bases and J by 3 bases, leaving 22 bases between them. The CDR3 consists of 17 residues. 60 Vbeta and 13 Jbeta primers were used in PCR. Libraries were prepared by immunoSEQ multiplex PCR; TCRdb keeps only in-frame clonotypes and omits some of them. This sample has 120,000 to 150,000 clones, with roughly 80% found just once. A note on this clone: The antigen is not known.

Specimen: PBMCs. The TCR originated in a woman under 40 in good health and CMV-seronegative. This chain connects TRBV27 to TRBJ2-2, with D perhaps TRBD1 (8 bases). The CDR3 sequence: CASRHRGGRGHTGELFF. The CDR3 DNA reads TGTGCCAGCCGCCACAGGGGGGGAAGGGGGCACACCGGGGAGCTGTTTTTT.